The present T cell receptor (beta chain) was sequenced within a study of blood T cell repertoires in COVID-19. Trimming removed 7 bases from V and 7 bases from J, with 8 bases in between. Germline assignment: CDR1 MDHEN and CDR2 SYDVKM. The CDR3 contains 10 residues. Measured with immunoSEQ multiplex PCR; TCRdb has only the in-frame clones, and not every one. This table holds a few hundred thousand clones, just under 90% found once. The J gene is TRBJ2-7, the V gene TRBV28; D unclear. The sequenced sample consisted of PBMCs or T cells enriched from blood (not recorded which). The source of this sequence is a woman between 50 and 59 years old who had been exposed to COVID-19. The CDR3 here is CASKHVEQYF. DNA of the CDR3: TGTGCCAGCAAACATGTAGAGCAGTACTTC.